This passage covers 23 T cell receptor beta chains from one sample sequenced in a study of blood T cell repertoires in COVID-19. Method: immunoSEQ multiplex PCR; TCRdb's copy keeps in-frame clones and lacks some. This sample has some 120,000 clones; 90% occur once, and the top ten carry approximately 1.7%. The sample taken for sequencing was peripheral blood. These receptors were collected from a human donor with active COVID-19. The donor label of this sample is uncertain.

The chain employs TRBV11-2 and TRBJ2-7; D is ambiguous. CDR3 length: 14 amino acids. The germline V and J ends were trimmed by 5 bases and 4 bases, with 15 bases remaining between them. CDR1 SGHAT and CDR2 FQNNGV come from the germline V gene. CDR3 in DNA: TGTGCCAGCAGCACAACCCAAGGCGGATACGAGCAGTACTTC. Translation: CASSTTQGGYEQYF.

J is TRBJ2-1 and V is TRBV2, with TRBD1 as a possible D gene (5 bases). The CDR3 has 15 residues. Germline V gene lookup returns CDR1 SNHLY and CDR2 FYNNEI. Trimming cost V 6 bases and J 4 bases, with 16 bases left between them. CDR3 sequence (DNA): TGTGCCAGCAGAATTCACCGGACAAGATACAATGAGCAGTTCTTC. Its translation: CASRIHRTRYNEQFF.

V gene TRBV5-1 combines with J gene TRBJ1-2, with 9 positions matching TRBD1. CDR1 and CDR2 (germline): SGHRS, YFSETQ. The CDR3 consists of 15 residues. Unmatched junction bases numbered 5, after V lost 3 bases and J lost 2 bases. The CDR3 here is CASSYGTGQNYGYTF. In DNA, the CDR3 is TGCGCCAGCAGCTATGGGACAGGGCAGAACTATGGCTACACCTTC.

This sequence joins TRBV2 and TRBJ2-7, with 7 nucleotides matching TRBD2. CDR1 and CDR2 from the germline V gene are SNHLY and FYNNEI. Trimming cost V 2 bases and J 4 bases; bases outside gene matches: 14. The CDR3 totals 17 residues. CDR3 nucleotides: TGTGCCAGCAGTGAACTTTTCGGCGGGGGTCTAGCATACGAGCAGTACTTC. As protein: CASSELFGGGLAYEQYF.

This clone has a handful of counts. The chain links TRBV27 to TRBJ1-5, with 7 bases fitting TRBD1. The CDR3 has 15 residues. V shed 0 bases and J 6 bases; nucleotides not matched to a gene: 5. Germline V gene data show CDR1 as MNHEY and CDR2 as SMNVEV (reference sequence). CDR3 sequence reads: CASSLSRQGGQPQHF. Here the CDR3 DNA reads TGTGCCAGCAGTTTATCAAGACAGGGTGGTCAGCCCCAGCATTTT.

This rearrangement joins TRBV6-5 to TRBJ1-4; D unresolved. The CDR3 runs 15 residues. Trimming pared 6 bases from V and 4 bases from J, leaving 15 bases between. Germline lookup yields CDR1 MNHEY and CDR2 SVGAGI. The CDR3 is CASRTDTTRNEKLFF. CDR3 bases: TGTGCCAGCAGAACTGACACAACCCGTAATGAAAAACTGTTTTTT.

This chain links TRBV5-1 with TRBJ1-4, with a weak D call TRBD1 (5 bases). CDR1 and CDR2 from the germline V gene are SGHRS and YFSETQ. CDR3 length equals 15 residues. V lost 3 bases, J lost 6 bases, and 15 bases lay in between. The CDR3 sequence: CASSSAAGPDEKLFF. The CDR3 coding sequence is TGCGCCAGCAGCTCTGCGGCAGGGCCGGATGAAAAACTGTTTTTT.

Only one count was recorded for this clone. The V call is TRBV18, the J call TRBJ2-3; possibly TRBD1 for D (5 bases). In germline, CDR1 is KGHSH, CDR2 LQKENI. Between the trimmed V and J ends, which lost 3 bases and 0 bases, there was a span of 13 bases. CDR3 length: 16 amino acids. The CDR3 here is CASSPLNWGSTDTQYF. CDR3 nucleotides: TGTGCCAGCTCACCGTTGAACTGGGGCAGCACAGATACGCAGTATTTT. The full variable domain, in which reference TRBV18 and TRBJ2-3 provide the parts outside the CDR3, is NAGVMQNPRHLVRRRGQEARLRCSPMKGHSHVYWYRQLPEEGLKFMVYLQKENIIDESGMPKERFSAEFPKEGPSILRIQQVVRGDSAAYFCASSPLNWGSTDTQYFGPGTRLTVL.

The J gene is TRBJ1-5, the V gene TRBV7-9, with TRBD1 matching 9 bases. J gave up 4 bases and V 7 bases, and 11 bases lay outside the gene matches. This CDR3 spans 16 amino acids. CDR1 and CDR2 (germline): SEHNR, FQNEAQ (reference sequence). The CDR3 DNA follows: TGTGCCAGCACCAATCCGGGACAGGGATCAAATCAGCCCCAGCATTTT. Amino acids: CASTNPGQGSNQPQHF.

V and J are TRBV7-9 and TRBJ1-4, with TRBD1 matching 9 bases. Trimming removed 4 bases from V and 4 bases from J; junction bases left unmatched: 1. Germline assignment: CDR1 SEHNR and CDR2 FQNEAQ (reference sequence). The CDR3 covers 14 residues. CDR3 region: CASSSGQGNEKLFF. The CDR3 DNA sequence: TGTGCCAGCAGCTCGGGACAGGGTAATGAAAAACTGTTTTTT.

Details on this clone: One junction end disagrees with the germline gene, perhaps due to a read error. This chain connects TRBV28 to TRBJ2-7; 12 bases agree with TRBD2. This CDR3 has 13 amino acids. Germline assignment: CDR1 MDHEN and CDR2 SYDVKM. The CDR3 sequence is CASSSTSGGTKGF. CDR3 in DNA: TGTGCCAGCAGTTCGACTAGCGGGGGAACCAAAGGGTTC.

The CDR3 nucleotides read TGTGCCAGCAGCTCCGCAGGGGTGCCCTACAATGAGCAGTTCTTC. Residues: CASSSAGVPYNEQFF. The V gene is TRBV7-9, the J gene TRBJ2-1; D might be TRBD1 (6 bases). The germline CDR1 and CDR2 sequences are SEHNR and FQNEAQ (reference sequence). Trimming took 4 bases from V and 2 from J, leaving 12 bases between them. CDR3 size: 15 residues.

This clone was seen just once. The V and J genes are TRBV3-1 (or the pseudogene TRBV3-2) and TRBJ1-2, with no clear D. Trimming shortened V by 2 bases and J by 2 bases, and 3 bases separated the two germline ends. Looked up from germline, CDR1 is LGHDT and CDR2 is YNNKEL (reference sequence). The CDR3 runs 12 residues. CDR3: CASSQLNYGYTF. CDR3 DNA: TGTGCCAGCAGCCAACTGAACTATGGCTACACCTTC.

The sample holds one count of this clone. This chain uses TRBV5-6 with TRBJ1-2; the D is unclear. The CDR3 runs to 13 residues. The V gene lost 4 bases and the J gene lost 0 bases, with 7 bases spanning the gap. Germline V gene sequence: CDR1 SGHDT, CDR2 YYEEEE. CDR3 amino acids: CASSDTANYGYTF. DNA for the CDR3: TGTGCCAGCAGCGACACCGCTAACTATGGCTACACCTTC.

This chain links TRBV6-2 or TRBV6-3 with TRBJ1-1; 8 bases are shared with TRBD1. CDR1 MNHEY and CDR2 SVGEGT come from the germline V gene. V shed 5 bases and J 0 bases; nucleotides not matched to a gene: 5. The CDR3 runs 15 residues. The CDR3 nucleotides read TGTGCCAGCAGTCGGACAGGGCCCATGAACACTGAAGCTTTCTTT. It specifies CASSRTGPMNTEAFF.

V usage is TRBV4-1 and J usage is TRBJ2-2; maybe TRBD1 (5 bases). The CDR3 is 15 amino acids. Trimming shortened V by 0 bases and J by 6 bases, and 11 bases separated the two germline ends. Germline CDR1 MGHRA, CDR2 YSYEKL. The CDR3 loop reads CASSQESRVAGELFF. The CDR3 DNA follows: TGCGCCAGCAGCCAAGAGAGCAGGGTAGCCGGGGAGCTGTTTTTT.

The J gene is TRBJ2-3, the V gene TRBV9; 9 positions agree with TRBD2. This CDR3 has 16 amino acids. V was clipped by 6 bases and J by 4 bases; unmatched bases: 12. The germline CDR1 and CDR2 sequences are SGDLS and YYNGEE. CDR3 amino acids: CASTPEAGGPPDTQYF. The CDR3, as DNA: TGTGCCAGCACCCCAGAGGCGGGGGGGCCCCCAGATACGCAGTATTTT.

The V call is TRBV20-1, the J call TRBJ1-2; D is unresolved. V was shortened by 3 bases and J by 0 bases, with 8 bases between the two germline ends. The germline V gene encodes CDR1 DFQATT and CDR2 SNEGSKA (reference sequence). This CDR3 spans 13 amino acids. CDR3 sequence: CSASGETNYGYTF. The DNA of the CDR3 is TGCAGTGCTAGTGGAGAGACTAACTATGGCTACACCTTC.

The chain recombines TRBV9 with TRBJ2-4; 13 bases agree with TRBD2. In germline, CDR1 is SGDLS, CDR2 YYNGEE. The CDR3 is 16 residues long. Trimming removed 0 bases from V and 5 bases from J; junction bases left unmatched: 2. Here the CDR3 DNA reads TGTGCCAGCAGCGTAGGAACTAGCGGGGGGGAAAACATTCAGTACTTC. It translates to CASSVGTSGGENIQYF.

The chain couples TRBV28 to TRBJ2-5; weak D call: TRBD2 (6 bases). The V gene's germline CDR1 is MDHEN and CDR2 SYDVKM. This CDR3 is built from 14 residues. Trimming took 7 bases from V and 4 from J, leaving 16 bases between them. The CDR3, as DNA: TGTGCCAGCAATATCGGGGGAATGACAGAGACCCAGTACTTC. It yields the protein CASNIGGMTETQYF.

CDR3 in DNA: TGTGCCATCAGTGAGTCGGGCAGGGCTACCTACAATGAGCAGTTCTTC. This translates into CAISESGRATYNEQFF. The chain uses TRBV10-3 and TRBJ2-1; maybe TRBD1 (5 bases). Trimming removed 0 bases at V and 2 bases at J, with 11 bases between. CDR3 length: 16 amino acids. The germline V gene has CDR1 ENHRY and CDR2 SYGVKD.

The chain has TRBV29-1 and TRBJ2-3; D ambiguous. Looked up from germline, CDR1 is SQVTM and CDR2 is ANQGSEA. CDR3 length: 15 amino acids. Trimming cost V 1 base and J 3 bases, with 14 bases left between them. The CDR3 DNA reads TGCAGCGTTGAAGGTGGGCAGATTGGAACAGATACGCAGTATTTT. Its translation: CSVEGGQIGTDTQYF.

The chain carries TRBV5-1 and TRBJ1-4; perhaps TRBD1 as D (5 bases). Germline CDR1 reads SGHRS; CDR2 reads YFSETQ. V lost 4 bases and J 7 bases, leaving 14 bases between the germline ends. The CDR3 spans 14 residues. CDR3: CASSRYQGGEKLFF. The CDR3 bases are TGCGCCAGCAGCAGATACCAGGGTGGTGAAAAACTGTTTTTT.